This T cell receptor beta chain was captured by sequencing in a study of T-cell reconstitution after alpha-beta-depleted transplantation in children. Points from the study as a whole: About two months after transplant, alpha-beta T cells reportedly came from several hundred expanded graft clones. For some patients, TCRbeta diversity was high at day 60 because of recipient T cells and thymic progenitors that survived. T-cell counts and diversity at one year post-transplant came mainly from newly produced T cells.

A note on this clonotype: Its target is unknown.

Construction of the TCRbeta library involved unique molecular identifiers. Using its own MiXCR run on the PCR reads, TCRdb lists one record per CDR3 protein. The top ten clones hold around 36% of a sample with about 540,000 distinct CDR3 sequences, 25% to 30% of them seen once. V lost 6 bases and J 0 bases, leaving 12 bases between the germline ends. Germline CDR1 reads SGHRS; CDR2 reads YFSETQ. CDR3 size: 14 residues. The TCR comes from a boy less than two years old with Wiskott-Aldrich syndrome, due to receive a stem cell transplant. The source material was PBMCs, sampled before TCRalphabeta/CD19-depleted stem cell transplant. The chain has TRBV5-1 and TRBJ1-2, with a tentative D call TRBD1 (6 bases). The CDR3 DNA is TGCGCCAGCACGACAGGAGCGACTAACTATGGCTACACCTTC. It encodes CASTTGATNYGYTF.